Below, one T cell receptor (beta chain) is given with its context. Its antigen remains unidentified. RNA, at about 0.5 to 1 ug, was reverse transcribed with random hexamers. Each CDR3 protein gets one entry after TCRdb re-called the immunoSEQ multiplex PCR reads with MiXCR. The sample has 150,000 to 200,000 distinct CDR3 sequences, 80% to 95% seen once; the top ten hold around 0.13%. The data stem from a study of CD8 T cells in Susac syndrome. General observations from the study: The study's TCR sequencing and HLA analysis covered a relatively small number of individuals, and the study acknowledged this.

Sequencing of TCR beta drew on CD8+ and CD4+ T cells from blood. The receptor was isolated from a human donor in good health. Sequenced input: CD4+ T cells from PBMCs.

In nucleotides, the CDR3 is TGCGCCAGCAGCTTTACGGCCGGGCCCAACAATGAGCAGTTCTTC. The encoded protein is CASSFTAGPNNEQFF. The chain links TRBV5-1 to TRBJ2-1, with D uncertain. CDR3 length: 15 residues. Trimming took 2 bases from V and 5 from J, leaving 14 bases between them. Germline lookup yields CDR1 SGHRS and CDR2 YFSETQ.